This T cell receptor beta chain was captured in a study of CD8 T cells in Susac syndrome. Study outcomes and limitations: As the study acknowledged, the number of individuals in its TCR sequencing and HLA analysis was relatively small.

TEMRA cells underwent FACS enrichment and CD8+ and CD4+ T cells underwent negative isolation. Reverse transcription of about 0.5 to 1 ug RNA was carried out with random hexamers. MiXCR, run by TCRdb on the immunoSEQ multiplex PCR reads, gives a single entry per CDR3 protein. This table has under 200,000 distinct CDR3 sequences, approximately 95% appearing once. The CDR3 sequence is 16 residues long. The V gene end was trimmed by 3 bases and the J gene end by 4 bases; junction bases not matched to a gene: 8. CDR1 and CDR2 from the germline V gene are LGHDT and YNNKEL (reference sequence). With regard to this clonotype: What it recognizes is unknown.

The sample was CD4+ T cells from PBMCs. V usage is TRBV3-1 and J usage is TRBJ2-2; the match to TRBD1 covers 7 bases. The clonotype was recovered from a human donor in good health. The DNA of the CDR3 is TGTGCCAGCAGCCAGATTAGACAGGGTGGCACCGGGGAGCTGTTTTTT. Its protein product is CASSQIRQGGTGELFF.